A single T cell receptor (beta chain) is shown here with its context. The sample belongs to a study of blood T cell repertoires in COVID-19. The V and J ends lost 4 bases and 0 bases, in that order; junction bases with no gene match: 7. Germline V gives CDR1 LNHDA, CDR2 SQIVND (reference sequence). The CDR3 sequence is 16 residues long. The data were produced by immunoSEQ multiplex PCR, yet TCRdb's version contains in-frame clones alone and is incomplete. The sample yields 150,000 or so clones, roughly 76% seen once. The sample comprised peripheral blood. The TCR originated in a woman aged 45-59 years with active or convalescent COVID-19. The chain links TRBV19 to TRBJ1-1; 8 bases align to TRBD1. In DNA, the CDR3 is TGTGCCAGTAGTACACAGACAGGGGCTTTGAACACTGAAGCTTTCTTT. It yields the protein CASSTQTGALNTEAFF. Together with reference TRBV19 and TRBJ1-1, the CDR3 gives the full variable domain: DGGITQSPKYLFRKEGQNVTLSCEQNLNHDAMYWYRQDPGQGLRLIYYSQIVNDFQKGDIAEGYSVSREKKESFPLTVTSAQKNPTAFYLCASSTQTGALNTEAFFGQGTRLTVV.